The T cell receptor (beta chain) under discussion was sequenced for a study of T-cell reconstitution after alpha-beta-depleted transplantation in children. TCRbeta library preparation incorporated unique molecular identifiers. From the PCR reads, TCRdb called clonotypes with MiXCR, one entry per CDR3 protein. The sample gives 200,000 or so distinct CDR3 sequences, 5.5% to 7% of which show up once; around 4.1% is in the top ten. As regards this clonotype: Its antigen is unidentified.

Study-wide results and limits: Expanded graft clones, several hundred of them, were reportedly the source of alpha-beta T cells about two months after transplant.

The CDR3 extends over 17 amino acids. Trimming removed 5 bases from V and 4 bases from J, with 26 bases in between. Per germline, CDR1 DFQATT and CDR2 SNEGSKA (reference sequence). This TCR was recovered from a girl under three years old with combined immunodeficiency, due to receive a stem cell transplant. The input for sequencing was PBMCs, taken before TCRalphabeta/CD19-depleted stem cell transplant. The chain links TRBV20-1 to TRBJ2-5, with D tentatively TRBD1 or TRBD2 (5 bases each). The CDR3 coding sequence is TGCAGTGCTGAGGGTCGGGGCTCAGGAGTAGAAGGAGAGACCCAGTACTTC. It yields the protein CSAEGRGSGVEGETQYF.